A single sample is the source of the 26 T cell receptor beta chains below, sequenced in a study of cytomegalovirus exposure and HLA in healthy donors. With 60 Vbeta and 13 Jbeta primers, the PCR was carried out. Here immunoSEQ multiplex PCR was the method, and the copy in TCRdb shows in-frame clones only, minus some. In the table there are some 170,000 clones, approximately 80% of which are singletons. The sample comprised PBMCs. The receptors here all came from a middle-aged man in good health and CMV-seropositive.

The CDR3 sequence: CASGLVVLSEGVKFGNQPQHF. DNA of the CDR3: TGTGCTAGTGGTTTGGTAGTTTTGTCGGAGGGAGTGAAATTTGGCAATCAGCCCCAGCATTTT. The chain is built from TRBV12-5 and TRBJ1-5; D remains ambiguous. V lost 0 bases to trimming and J lost 2 bases, with 26 bases between them. The CDR3 length is 21 residues. Germline values: CDR1 LGHNT, CDR2 FRNRAP.

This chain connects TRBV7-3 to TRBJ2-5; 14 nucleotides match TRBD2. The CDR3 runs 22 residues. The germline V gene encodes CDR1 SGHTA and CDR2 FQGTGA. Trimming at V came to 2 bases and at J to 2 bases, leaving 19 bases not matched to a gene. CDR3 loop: CASSLVPAAPGLAGVVQETQYF. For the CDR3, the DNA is TGTGCCAGCAGCTTAGTTCCTGCCGCACCGGGACTAGCGGGAGTTGTACAAGAGACCCAGTACTTC.

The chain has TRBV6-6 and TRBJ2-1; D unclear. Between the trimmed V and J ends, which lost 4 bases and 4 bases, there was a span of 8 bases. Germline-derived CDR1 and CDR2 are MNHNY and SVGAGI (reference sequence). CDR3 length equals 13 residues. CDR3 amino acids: CASSLARYNEQFF. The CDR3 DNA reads TGTGCCAGCAGTTTAGCACGATACAATGAGCAGTTCTTC.

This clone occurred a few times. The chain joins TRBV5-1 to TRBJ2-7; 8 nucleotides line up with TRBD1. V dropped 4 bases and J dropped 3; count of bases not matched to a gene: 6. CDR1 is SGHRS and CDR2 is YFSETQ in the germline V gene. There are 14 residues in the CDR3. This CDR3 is CASSPGTGHYEQYF. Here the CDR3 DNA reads TGCGCCAGCAGCCCCGGGACAGGCCACTACGAGCAGTACTTC.

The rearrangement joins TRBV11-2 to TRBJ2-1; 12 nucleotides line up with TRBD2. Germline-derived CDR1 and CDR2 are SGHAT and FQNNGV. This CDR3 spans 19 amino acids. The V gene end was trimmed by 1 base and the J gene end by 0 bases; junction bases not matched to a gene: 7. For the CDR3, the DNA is TGTGCCAGCAGCTTAGTGACTAGCGGGGGCCCGAGCTCCTACAATGAGCAGTTCTTC. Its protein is CASSLVTSGGPSSYNEQFF.

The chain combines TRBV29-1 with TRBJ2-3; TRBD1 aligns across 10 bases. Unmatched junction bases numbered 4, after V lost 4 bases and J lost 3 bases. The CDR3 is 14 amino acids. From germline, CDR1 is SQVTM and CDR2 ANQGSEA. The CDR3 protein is CSVATGGATDTQYF. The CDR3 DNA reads TGCAGCGTTGCGACAGGGGGCGCGACAGATACGCAGTATTTT.

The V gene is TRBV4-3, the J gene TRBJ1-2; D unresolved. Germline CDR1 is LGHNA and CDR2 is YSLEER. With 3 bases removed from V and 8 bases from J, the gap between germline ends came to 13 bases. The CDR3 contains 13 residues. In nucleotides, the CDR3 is TGCGCCAGCAGCCATGACCCGCGGTGGGGCTACACCTTC. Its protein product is CASSHDPRWGYTF.

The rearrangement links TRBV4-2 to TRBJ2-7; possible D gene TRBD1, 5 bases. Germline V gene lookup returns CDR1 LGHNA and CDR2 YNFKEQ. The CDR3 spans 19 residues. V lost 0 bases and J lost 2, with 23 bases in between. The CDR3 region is CASSQELATVGQAAYEQYF. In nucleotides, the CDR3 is TGTGCCAGCAGCCAAGAATTGGCAACCGTCGGACAAGCTGCCTACGAGCAGTACTTC.

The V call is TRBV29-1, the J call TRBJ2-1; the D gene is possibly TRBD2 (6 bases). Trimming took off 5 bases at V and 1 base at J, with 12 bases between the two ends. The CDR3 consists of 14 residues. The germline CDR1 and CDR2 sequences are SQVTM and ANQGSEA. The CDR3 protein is CSVYSGPSYNEQFF. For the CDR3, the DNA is TGCAGCGTTTATAGCGGACCATCCTACAATGAGCAGTTCTTC.

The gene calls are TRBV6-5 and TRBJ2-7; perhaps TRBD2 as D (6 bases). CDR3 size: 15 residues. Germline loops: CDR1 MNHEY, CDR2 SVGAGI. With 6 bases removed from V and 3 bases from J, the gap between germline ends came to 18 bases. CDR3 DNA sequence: TGTGCCAGCAGCCCTAGATTTGGGGGAGGCTACGAGCAGTACTTC. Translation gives CASSPRFGGGYEQYF.

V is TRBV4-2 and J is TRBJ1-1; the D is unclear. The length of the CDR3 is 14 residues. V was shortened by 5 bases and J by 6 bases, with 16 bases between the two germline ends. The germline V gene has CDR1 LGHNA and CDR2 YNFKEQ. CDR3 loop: CASSVAQRGAEAFF. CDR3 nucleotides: TGTGCCAGCAGCGTGGCCCAAAGAGGAGCTGAAGCTTTCTTT.

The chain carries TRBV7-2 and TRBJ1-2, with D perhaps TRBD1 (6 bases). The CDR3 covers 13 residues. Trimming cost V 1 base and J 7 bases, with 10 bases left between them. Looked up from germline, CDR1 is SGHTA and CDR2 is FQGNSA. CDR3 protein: CASSLDRALGYTF. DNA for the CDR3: TGTGCCAGCAGCTTAGACAGGGCCCTTGGCTACACCTTC.

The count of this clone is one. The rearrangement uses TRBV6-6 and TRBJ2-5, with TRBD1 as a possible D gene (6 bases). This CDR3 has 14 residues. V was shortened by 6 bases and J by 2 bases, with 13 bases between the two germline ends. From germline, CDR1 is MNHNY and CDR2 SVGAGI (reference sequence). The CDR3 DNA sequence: TGTGCCAGCAGGGACGGGACACCTCAAGAGACCCAGTACTTC. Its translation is CASRDGTPQETQYF.

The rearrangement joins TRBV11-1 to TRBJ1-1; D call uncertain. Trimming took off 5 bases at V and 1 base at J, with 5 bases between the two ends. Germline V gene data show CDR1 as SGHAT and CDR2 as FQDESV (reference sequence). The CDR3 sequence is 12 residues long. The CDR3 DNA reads TGTGCCAGCAGCCGCAGGAACACTGAAGCTTTCTTT. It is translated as CASSRRNTEAFF.

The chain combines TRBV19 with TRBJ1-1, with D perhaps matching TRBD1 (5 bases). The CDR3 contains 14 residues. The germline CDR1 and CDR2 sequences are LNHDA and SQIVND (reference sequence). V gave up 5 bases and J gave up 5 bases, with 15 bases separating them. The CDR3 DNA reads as TGTGCCAGTAGTTTCGGGGGAGAGAGGACTGAAGCTTTCTTT. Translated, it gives CASSFGGERTEAFF.

The CDR3 nucleotides are TGTGCCACCAGCAGACAGACAGGCTACGAGCAGTACTTC. Translating it yields CATSRQTGYEQYF. The chain couples TRBV15 to TRBJ2-7; possible D gene TRBD1, 6 bases. The V and J ends lost 2 bases and 3 bases respectively, with 8 bases between them. This CDR3 comprises 13 residues. Germline CDR1 and CDR2: LNHNV and YYDKDF (reference sequence).

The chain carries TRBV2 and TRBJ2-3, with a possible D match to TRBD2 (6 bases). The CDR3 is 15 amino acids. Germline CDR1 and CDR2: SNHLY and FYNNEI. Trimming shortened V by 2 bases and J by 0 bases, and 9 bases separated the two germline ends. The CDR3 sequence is CASSEYSGSTDTQYF. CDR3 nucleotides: TGTGCCAGCAGTGAATATAGCGGCAGCACAGATACGCAGTATTTT.

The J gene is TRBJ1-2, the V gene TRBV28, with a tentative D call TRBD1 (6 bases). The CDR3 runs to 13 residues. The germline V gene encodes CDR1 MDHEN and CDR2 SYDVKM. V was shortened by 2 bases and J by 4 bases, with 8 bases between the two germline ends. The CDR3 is CASSLRGGYGYTF. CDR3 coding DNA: TGTGCCAGCAGTTTAAGAGGGGGCTATGGCTACACCTTC.

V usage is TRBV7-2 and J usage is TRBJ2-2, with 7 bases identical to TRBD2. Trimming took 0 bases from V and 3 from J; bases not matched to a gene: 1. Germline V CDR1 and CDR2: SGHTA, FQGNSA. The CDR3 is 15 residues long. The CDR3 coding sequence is TGTGCCAGCAGCTTAGCGGGAGGGTACACCGGGGAGCTGTTTTTT. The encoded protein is CASSLAGGYTGELFF. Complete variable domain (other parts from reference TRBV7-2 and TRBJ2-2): GAGVSQSPSNKVTEKGKDVELRCDPISGHTALYWYRQSLGQGLEFLIYFQGNSAPDKSGLPSDRFSAERTGGSVSTLTIQRTQQEDSAVYLCASSLAGGYTGELFFGEGSRLTVL.

The CDR3 nucleotides read TGTGCCTGGAGGGGGACAGGGAATTCACCCCTCCACTTT. As protein: CAWRGTGNSPLHF. This chain links TRBV30 with TRBJ1-6; 9 positions agree with TRBD1. V was clipped by 3 bases and J by 7 bases; unmatched bases: 1. The CDR3 length is 13 residues. Germline CDR1 and CDR2: GTSNPN and SVGIG (reference sequence).

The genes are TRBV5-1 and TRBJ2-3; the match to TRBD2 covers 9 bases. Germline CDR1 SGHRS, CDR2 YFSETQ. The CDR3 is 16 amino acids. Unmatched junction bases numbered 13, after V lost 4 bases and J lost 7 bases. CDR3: CASSTTFSGSGNTQYF. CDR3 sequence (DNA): TGCGCCAGCAGCACTACGTTTAGCGGGAGTGGGAATACGCAGTATTTT.

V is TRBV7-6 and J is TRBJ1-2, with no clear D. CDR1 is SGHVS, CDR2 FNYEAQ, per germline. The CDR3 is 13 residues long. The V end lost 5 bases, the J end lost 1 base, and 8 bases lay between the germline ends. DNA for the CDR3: TGTGCCAGCAGCCGAAGCTATAACTATGGCTACACCTTC. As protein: CASSRSYNYGYTF.

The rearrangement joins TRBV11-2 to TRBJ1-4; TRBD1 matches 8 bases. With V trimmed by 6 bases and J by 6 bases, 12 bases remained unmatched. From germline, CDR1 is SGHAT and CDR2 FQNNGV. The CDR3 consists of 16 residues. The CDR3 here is CASRIGDAGGYEKLFF. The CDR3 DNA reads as TGTGCCAGCAGAATAGGGGATGCAGGGGGCTATGAAAAACTGTTTTTT.

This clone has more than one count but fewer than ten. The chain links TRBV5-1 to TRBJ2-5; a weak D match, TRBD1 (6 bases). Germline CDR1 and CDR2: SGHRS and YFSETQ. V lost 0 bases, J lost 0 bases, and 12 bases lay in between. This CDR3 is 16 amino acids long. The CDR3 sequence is CASSLGQGLYQETQYF. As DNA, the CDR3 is TGCGCCAGCAGCTTGGGCCAGGGGCTGTACCAAGAGACCCAGTACTTC.

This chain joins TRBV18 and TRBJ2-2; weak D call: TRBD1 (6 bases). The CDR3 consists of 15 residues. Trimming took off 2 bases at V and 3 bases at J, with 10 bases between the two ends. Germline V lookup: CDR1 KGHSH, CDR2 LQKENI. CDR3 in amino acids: CASSPRTDDTGELFF. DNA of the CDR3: TGTGCCAGCTCACCAAGGACAGACGACACCGGGGAGCTGTTTTTT.

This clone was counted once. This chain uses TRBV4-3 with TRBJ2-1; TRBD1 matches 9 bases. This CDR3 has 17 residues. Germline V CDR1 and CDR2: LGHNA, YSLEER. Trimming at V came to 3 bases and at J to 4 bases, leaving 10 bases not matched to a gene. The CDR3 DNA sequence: TGCGCCAGCAGCCAGTCAGCGACAGGGGGGTCGTACAATGAGCAGTTCTTC. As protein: CASSQSATGGSYNEQFF.